The T cell receptor beta chain described here comes from a study of T cells in Graves' hyperthyroidism and ophthalmopathy. On the study more broadly: Peripheral blood was drawn at first diagnosis, prior to all treatment.

This clonotype showed up many times. Its cognate antigen is unknown. Findings of the study overall: In blood, most of the thyroid clonotypes expanded above 0.001 were also present.

PBMCs were derived from roughly 10 ml fresh peripheral blood. Germline V gene sequence: CDR1 SGHVS, CDR2 FQNEAQ. The CDR3 is 12 residues long. The V gene lost 2 bases and the J gene lost 5 bases, with 6 bases spanning the gap. The source material, RNA transcripts, was used to amplify TCR beta CDR3 regions. During a first-round RT-PCR of the TCR CDR3, the HTBI primer set was used. TCRdb used MiXCR to reprocess the multiplex PCR reads, holding one entry per CDR3 protein. The data show 300,000 to 450,000 distinct CDR3 sequences, roughly 25% seen once. Sequencing was done on a sample of blood. The chain is built from TRBV7-8 and TRBJ2-5; D gene ambiguous. This TCR came from a man between 50 and 59 years old with Graves' hyperthyroidism. CDR3 DNA: TGTGCCAGCAGCTTAATTATCGAGACCCAGTACTTC. Translation gives CASSLIIETQYF.